This T cell receptor beta chain was captured by sequencing in a study of cytomegalovirus exposure and HLA in healthy donors. Findings and limits, study-wide: Later examination showed HLA-associated TCR beta chains had greater clonal expansion than equally common others. Later work found that TCR association rates differed between HLA loci; DRB1 had the most and HLA-C the fewest. Further analysis was carried out later, and it showed several of the most significant clusters appearing linked to common viral pathogens.

V lost 9 bases, J lost 8 bases, and 14 bases stayed unmatched. Germline V lookup: CDR1 MNHNS, CDR2 SASEGT. This CDR3 region has 15 residues. Regarding this clone: The antigen remains undetermined.

Primers for the PCR totalled 60 Vbeta and 13 Jbeta. TCRdb keeps only in-frame clones here, not all; method: immunoSEQ multiplex PCR. Of some 170,000 clones listed, more than 65% are singletons. This receptor was obtained from a woman between 50 and 59 years old in good health and CMV-seronegative. The sample was PBMCs. The chain joins TRBV6-1 to TRBJ1-4; 8 bases line up with TRBD1. The CDR3 DNA sequence: TGTGCCAGTCAGGGGGGGATCAGGGGGCGAGAAAAACTGTTTTTT. Protein product: CASQGGIRGREKLFF.